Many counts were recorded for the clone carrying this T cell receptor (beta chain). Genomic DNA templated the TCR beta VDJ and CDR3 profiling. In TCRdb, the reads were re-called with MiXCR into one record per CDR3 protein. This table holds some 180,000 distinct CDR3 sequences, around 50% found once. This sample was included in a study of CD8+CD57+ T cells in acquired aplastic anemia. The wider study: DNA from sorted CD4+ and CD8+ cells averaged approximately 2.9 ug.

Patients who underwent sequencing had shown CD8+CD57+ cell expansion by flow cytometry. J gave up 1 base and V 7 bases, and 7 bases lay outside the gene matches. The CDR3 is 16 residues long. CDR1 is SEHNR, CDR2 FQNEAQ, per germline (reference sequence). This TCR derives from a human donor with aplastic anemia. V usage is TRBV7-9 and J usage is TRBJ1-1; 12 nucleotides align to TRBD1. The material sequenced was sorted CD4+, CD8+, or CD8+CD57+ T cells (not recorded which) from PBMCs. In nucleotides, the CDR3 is TGTGCCAGCAACGTCGGGACAGGGGGCTCGAACACTGAAGCTTTCTTT. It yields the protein CASNVGTGGSNTEAFF. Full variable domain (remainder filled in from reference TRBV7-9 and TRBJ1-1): DTGVSQNPRHKITKRGQNVTFRCDPISEHNRLYWYRQTLGQGPEFLTYFQNEAQLEKSRLLSDRFSAERPKGSFSTLEIQRTEQGDSAMYLCASNVGTGGSNTEAFFGQGTRLTVV.